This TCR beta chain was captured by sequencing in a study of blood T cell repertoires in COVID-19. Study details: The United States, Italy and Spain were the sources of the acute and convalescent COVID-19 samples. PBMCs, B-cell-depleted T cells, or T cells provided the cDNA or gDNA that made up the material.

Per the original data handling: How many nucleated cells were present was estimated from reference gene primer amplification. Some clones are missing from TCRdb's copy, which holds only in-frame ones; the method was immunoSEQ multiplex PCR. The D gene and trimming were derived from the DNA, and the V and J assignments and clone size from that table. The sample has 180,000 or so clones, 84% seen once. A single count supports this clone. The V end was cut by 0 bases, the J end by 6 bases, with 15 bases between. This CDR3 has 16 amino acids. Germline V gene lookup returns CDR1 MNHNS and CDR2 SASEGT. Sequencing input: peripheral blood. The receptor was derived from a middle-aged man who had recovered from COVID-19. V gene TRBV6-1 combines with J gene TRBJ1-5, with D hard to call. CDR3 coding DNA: TGTGCCAGCAGTGAAGCGAGGGCCAAAAGGGTTCAGCCCCAGCATTTT. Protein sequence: CASSEARAKRVQPQHF.